This TCR beta chain was profiled in a study of T-cell memory formation after mild COVID-19. The overall study: Clusters of TCRs were largely donor specific.

This clonotype was counted between two and nine times. Its specificity is unknown. Study observations and caveats: While clones contracting from day 15 to 85 were balanced between CD4 and CD8, later expanders leaned CD4+. Pre-infection memory held some responding clones, suggesting pre-existing cross-reactive T cells responded.

A 5'RACE reaction primed in the constant segment made cDNA libraries of TCR alpha and TCR beta, and these carried sample barcodes and UMIs. TCRdb reanalysed the 5' RACE reads using MiXCR and keeps one entry per CDR3 protein. The sample lists around 430,000 distinct CDR3 sequences, 15% to 20% occurring once. J was trimmed by 9 bases and V by 4 bases; bases with no gene match: 9. The CDR3 length is 15 residues. In germline, CDR1 is SGHRS, CDR2 YFSETQ. Sequenced input: PBMCs or a T cell subset sorted from them (not recorded which). The chain links TRBV5-1 to TRBJ2-1, with TRBD2 matching 11 bases. The sequence derives from a man younger than 35 who had mild COVID-19 (a few samples of this study predate the infection). Cell type and time point are not known. The CDR3 region is CASSDSGGASPEQFF. The CDR3 bases are TGCGCCAGCAGCGATAGCGGGGGGGCCTCCCCTGAGCAGTTCTTC.